What follows are 30 T cell receptor beta chains derived from one specimen sequenced in a study of T cell changes during pregnancy in multiple sclerosis. Profiling relied on immunoSEQ multiplex PCR, and the TCRdb table lists in-frame clones only, not all of them. Seen here are tens of thousands of clones, around 90% observed once, and the top ten hold 0.45% to 0.7%. Sequencing used CD4+ T cells from peripheral blood mononuclear cells, obtained in the second trimester of pregnancy. These receptors originate from a female donor with multiple sclerosis, enrolled in a pregnancy study.

This chain joins TRBV18 and TRBJ2-3; TRBD1 aligns across 9 bases. The CDR3 has 14 residues. The V and J ends lost 4 bases and 1 base, in that order; junction bases with no gene match: 0. The V gene's germline CDR1 is KGHSH and CDR2 LQKENI. The CDR3 region has the DNA TGTGCCAGCTCACGGGACAGGGGCACAGATACGCAGTATTTT. It translates to CASSRDRGTDTQYF. The full variable domain, in which reference TRBV18 and TRBJ2-3 provide the parts outside the CDR3, is NAGVMQNPRHLVRRRGQEARLRCSPMKGHSHVYWYRQLPEEGLKFMVYLQKENIIDESGMPKERFSAEFPKEGPSILRIQQVVRGDSAAYFCASSRDRGTDTQYFGPGTRLTVL.

The gene calls are TRBV9 and TRBJ2-7; weak D call: TRBD2 (5 bases). V was trimmed by 3 bases and J by 5 bases, leaving 12 bases between them. CDR1 SGDLS and CDR2 YYNGEE come from the germline V gene. There are 13 residues in the CDR3. The CDR3 DNA reads as TGTGCCAGCAGCGGGGGAGTACTTAACGAGCAGTACTTC. The encoded protein is CASSGGVLNEQYF.

This clone was picked up one time. The chain is built from TRBV28 and TRBJ2-1, with TRBD2 as a possible D gene (5 bases). The CDR3 covers 13 residues. Germline assignment: CDR1 MDHEN and CDR2 SYDVKM. The ends were cut back, 7 bases at V and 5 bases at J, with 12 bases in the middle. Here the CDR3 reads CASTLLVNNEQFF. For the CDR3, the DNA is TGTGCCAGCACCTTACTAGTGAACAATGAGCAGTTCTTC.

The CDR3 spells CASSLGGVRNIQYF. CDR3 coding DNA: TGTGCCAGCAGCTTGGGTGGAGTACGGAACATTCAGTACTTC. The chain couples TRBV5-8 to TRBJ2-4; D is unclear. Trimming pared 0 bases from V and 7 bases from J, leaving 11 bases between. The CDR3 consists of 14 residues. Germline values: CDR1 SGHTS, CDR2 YDEGEE.

The chain joins TRBV19 to TRBJ2-7; 11 positions match TRBD1. The germline gives CDR1 LNHDA, CDR2 SQIVND (reference sequence). Unmatched junction bases numbered 5, after V lost 4 bases and J lost 3 bases. This CDR3 region has 15 residues. CDR3 loop: CASSTPDRGLYEQYF. The CDR3 DNA sequence: TGTGCCAGTAGTACCCCGGACAGGGGGCTCTACGAGCAGTACTTC. The full variable domain, in which reference TRBV19 and TRBJ2-7 provide the parts outside the CDR3, is DGGITQSPKYLFRKEGQNVTLSCEQNLNHDAMYWYRQDPGQGLRLIYYSQIVNDFQKGDIAEGYSVSREKKESFPLTVTSAQKNPTAFYLCASSTPDRGLYEQYFGPGTRLTVT.

In its sample, this clone was seen a few times. This sequence joins TRBV10-3 and TRBJ2-5; D might be TRBD1 (5 bases). CDR1 and CDR2 (germline): ENHRY, SYGVKD. The CDR3 has 14 residues. Trimming removed 8 bases at V and 2 bases at J, with 15 bases between. The CDR3 sequence is CAISSQDTQETQYF. The CDR3 DNA reads as TGTGCCATCTCCTCGCAGGACACACAAGAGACCCAGTACTTC.

J is TRBJ2-1 and V is TRBV28; 9 bases match TRBD1. The CDR3 sequence is 15 residues long. J was trimmed by 5 bases and V by 5 bases; bases with no gene match: 7. CDR1 MDHEN and CDR2 SYDVKM come from the germline V gene. The CDR3 bases are TGTGCCAGCAGTCAAACCGGGACAGGGCACAATGAGCAGTTCTTC. Its translation: CASSQTGTGHNEQFF.

The genes are TRBV6-1 and TRBJ2-7, with 8 nucleotides matching TRBD2. The CDR3 sequence is 14 residues long. The junction had 10 bases not matched to a gene; V was cut back by 6 bases and J by 6 bases. CDR1 and CDR2 from the germline V gene are MNHNS and SASEGT. CDR3 in DNA: TGTGCCAGCAGCGCAGGACTAGCAGGGCGCGAGCAGTACTTC. Translating it yields CASSAGLAGREQYF.

The V and J genes are TRBV5-1 and TRBJ2-1; 12 bases fit TRBD2. The CDR3 extends over 16 amino acids. Germline V gene sequence: CDR1 SGHRS, CDR2 YFSETQ. The V gene end was trimmed by 7 bases and the J gene end by 9 bases; junction bases not matched to a gene: 14. The CDR3 sequence is CASYKGLAGGPSEQFF. CDR3 bases: TGCGCCAGCTATAAGGGGCTAGCGGGAGGGCCAAGTGAGCAGTTCTTC.

V is TRBV6-5 and J is TRBJ1-5, with TRBD1 matching 9 bases. The germline V gene encodes CDR1 MNHEY and CDR2 SVGAGI. The CDR3 sequence is 13 residues long. The junction had 4 bases not matched to a gene; V was cut back by 7 bases and J by 6 bases. The CDR3 DNA follows: TGTGCCAGCAAAAAGACAGGGGGTCAGCCCCAGCATTTT. Its translation is CASKKTGGQPQHF.

The chain uses TRBV4-1 and TRBJ2-5; TRBD2 aligns across 13 bases. Per germline, CDR1 MGHRA and CDR2 YSYEKL. V lost 1 base to trimming and J lost 1 base; unmatched junction nucleotides: 3. This CDR3 contains 17 residues. This chain's CDR3 is CASSQVLAGGSQETQYF. The CDR3 region has the DNA TGCGCCAGCAGCCAAGTACTAGCGGGAGGGAGCCAAGAGACCCAGTACTTC.

The chain has TRBV5-6 and TRBJ1-2; D ambiguous. This CDR3 is 14 amino acids long. From germline, CDR1 is SGHDT and CDR2 YYEEEE. V lost 0 bases to trimming and J lost 4 bases, with 10 bases between them. This CDR3 reads CASSLDGGSYGYTF. CDR3 coding DNA: TGTGCCAGCAGCTTGGATGGAGGAAGCTATGGCTACACCTTC.

This chain uses TRBV18 with TRBJ1-1, with TRBD1 matching 7 bases. The CDR3 has 13 residues. J was trimmed by 2 bases and V by 8 bases; bases with no gene match: 5. Germline CDR1 KGHSH, CDR2 LQKENI. In DNA, the CDR3 is TGTGCCAGCGAGGACAGGCGAAACACTGAAGCTTTCTTT. Its protein is CASEDRRNTEAFF. The complete variable domain, with remaining parts taken from reference TRBV18 and TRBJ1-1, reads NAGVMQNPRHLVRRRGQEARLRCSPMKGHSHVYWYRQLPEEGLKFMVYLQKENIIDESGMPKERFSAEFPKEGPSILRIQQVVRGDSAAYFCASEDRRNTEAFFGQGTRLTVV.

The chain has TRBV4-3 and TRBJ1-2; D is unclear. This CDR3 has 14 amino acids. V gave up 1 base and J gave up 0 bases, with 6 bases separating them. Germline loops: CDR1 LGHNA, CDR2 YSLEER. In DNA, the CDR3 is TGCGCCAGCAGCCAAGGGCAGTCTAACTATGGCTACACCTTC. It translates to CASSQGQSNYGYTF.

J is TRBJ1-5 and V is TRBV5-5; the D is unclear. The CDR3 is 16 residues long. The germline CDR1 and CDR2 sequences are SGHKS and YYEKEE (reference sequence). V was trimmed by 0 bases and J by 2 bases, leaving 12 bases between them. The CDR3 protein is CASSLVPSVGNQPQHF. CDR3 sequence (DNA): TGTGCCAGCAGCTTGGTCCCCTCGGTTGGCAATCAGCCCCAGCATTTT. Filled out from reference TRBV5-5 and TRBJ1-5, the complete variable domain reads DAGVTQSPTHLIKTRGQQVTLRCSPISGHKSVSWYQQVLGQGPQFIFQYYEKEERGRGNFPDRFSARQFPNYSSELNVNALLLGDSALYLCASSLVPSVGNQPQHFGDGTRLSIL.

In this sample, this clone turned up once. The gene calls are TRBV2 and TRBJ2-2, with D perhaps matching TRBD1 (6 bases). The germline V gene has CDR1 SNHLY and CDR2 FYNNEI. Trimming removed 4 bases at V and 0 bases at J, with 9 bases between. This CDR3 comprises 15 residues. The DNA of the CDR3 is TGTGCCAGCAGTGGACAGGCCACGAACACCGGGGAGCTGTTTTTT. Protein product: CASSGQATNTGELFF.

The V gene is TRBV28, the J gene TRBJ2-7; the match to TRBD2 covers 8 bases. The CDR3 runs to 16 residues. Germline CDR1 and CDR2: MDHEN and SYDVKM. J lost 6 bases, V lost 2 bases, and 12 bases had no gene match. CDR3 DNA sequence: TGTGCCAGCAGTTTAGTGGAAGCGGGAGATCGTGGCGAGCAGTACTTC. Residues: CASSLVEAGDRGEQYF.

This chain uses TRBV5-1 with TRBJ1-3; D remains unclear. The CDR3 loop spans 16 amino acids. V lost 2 bases to trimming and J lost 4 bases, with 16 bases between them. CDR1 and CDR2 (germline): SGHRS, YFSETQ. CDR3 in DNA: TGCGCCAGCAGCTTTAATACAGCGGGGTCCGGAAACACCATATATTTT. This translates into CASSFNTAGSGNTIYF.

This chain connects TRBV7-9 to TRBJ2-5; tentative D call: TRBD1 (6 bases). Germline V gene lookup returns CDR1 SEHNR and CDR2 FQNEAQ (reference sequence). The V and J ends lost 0 bases and 5 bases respectively, with 13 bases between them. This CDR3 region has 15 residues. The CDR3 DNA is TGTGCCAGCAGCTTAGCCTTGGGGGCTGGGGAGACCCAGTACTTC. Translation gives CASSLALGAGETQYF. The entire variable domain, with the rest obtained from reference TRBV7-9 and TRBJ2-5, is as follows: DTGVSQNPRHKITKRGQNVTFRCDPISEHNRLYWYRQTLGQGPEFLTYFQNEAQLEKSRLLSDRFSAERPKGSFSTLEIQRTEQGDSAMYLCASSLALGAGETQYFGPGTRLLVL.

The rearrangement uses TRBV5-4 and TRBJ1-2; weak D call: TRBD1 (6 bases). V lost 4 bases, J lost 2 bases, and 18 bases lay in between. CDR1 SGHNT and CDR2 YYREEE come from the germline V gene (reference sequence). The CDR3 length is 16 residues. CDR3 sequence (DNA): TGTGCCAGCAGCCCACCACGGGGGGCCCTCAACTATGGCTACACCTTC. Amino acid sequence: CASSPPRGALNYGYTF.

The chain couples TRBV6-5 to TRBJ1-2; 7 bases are a match to TRBD1. Germline loops: CDR1 MNHEY, CDR2 SVGAGI. Trimming cost V 2 bases and J 8 bases; bases outside gene matches: 5. CDR3 length: 13 amino acids. CDR3 sequence: CASSYDRAQGYTF. DNA for the CDR3: TGTGCCAGCAGTTACGACAGGGCTCAGGGCTACACCTTC.

The chain couples TRBV19 to TRBJ1-5; D unresolved. The CDR3 covers 14 residues. V dropped 6 bases and J dropped 0 bases, with 9 bases sitting between them. CDR1 and CDR2 from the germline V gene are LNHDA and SQIVND (reference sequence). CDR3 nucleotides: TGTGCCAGTAGGAACAGAAATAGCAATCAGCCCCAGCATTTT. Protein product: CASRNRNSNQPQHF. Drawing the rest from reference TRBV19 and TRBJ1-5, the complete variable domain is DGGITQSPKYLFRKEGQNVTLSCEQNLNHDAMYWYRQDPGQGLRLIYYSQIVNDFQKGDIAEGYSVSREKKESFPLTVTSAQKNPTAFYLCASRNRNSNQPQHFGDGTRLSIL.

The chain is built from TRBV11-3 and TRBJ1-1; perhaps TRBD1 as D (5 bases). V was trimmed by 5 bases and J by 1 base, leaving 14 bases between them. The length of the CDR3 is 15 residues. Germline loops: CDR1 SGHNT, CDR2 YENEEA. CDR3 DNA: TGTGCCAGCAGCATGCAGGGCGGGGGGAACACTGAAGCTTTCTTT. Translating it yields CASSMQGGGNTEAFF. Based on the CDR3 plus reference TRBV11-3 and TRBJ1-1, the full variable domain is EAGVVQSPRYKIIEKKQPVAFWCNPISGHNTLYWYLQNLGQGPELLIRYENEEAVDDSQLPKDRFSAERLKGVDSTLKIQPAELGDSAVYLCASSMQGGGNTEAFFGQGTRLTVV.

This chain joins TRBV5-1 and TRBJ1-1; D not certain. Trimming removed 0 bases at V and 1 base at J, with 10 bases between. The CDR3 contains 15 residues. In germline, CDR1 is SGHRS, CDR2 YFSETQ. DNA for the CDR3: TGCGCCAGCAGCTTGGGACATTTGGGGAACACTGAAGCTTTCTTT. Residues: CASSLGHLGNTEAFF.

V gene TRBV4-1 combines with J gene TRBJ2-7; 9 bases map to TRBD2. The length of the CDR3 is 16 residues. The junction had 12 bases not matched to a gene; V was cut back by 4 bases and J by 5 bases. Germline V gene sequence: CDR1 MGHRA, CDR2 YSYEKL. The CDR3 is CASSRVLTSGRDEQYF. CDR3 nucleotide sequence: TGCGCCAGCAGCCGAGTCCTAACTAGCGGGCGTGACGAGCAGTACTTC.

This clone was counted a single time. This chain uses TRBV7-2 with TRBJ1-2; maybe TRBD1 (5 bases). CDR3 length equals 17 residues. The V gene's germline CDR1 is SGHTA and CDR2 FQGNSA. Deletions cut 4 bases from V and 2 bases from J, with 20 bases between. The CDR3 is CASSSPLGGMRNYGYTF. DNA for the CDR3: TGTGCCAGCAGCTCGCCCCTCGGGGGGATGCGGAACTATGGCTACACCTTC.

V is TRBV11-2 and J is TRBJ2-4; no reliable D call. This CDR3 is built from 15 residues. CDR1 is SGHAT, CDR2 FQNNGV, per germline. The germline V and J ends were trimmed by 5 bases and 0 bases, with 11 bases remaining between them. CDR3 sequence (DNA): TGTGCCAGCAGCCCTGTCGCGCTAGCCAAAAACATTCAGTACTTC. Amino acids: CASSPVALAKNIQYF.

The chain joins TRBV4-2 to TRBJ2-1; tentative D call: TRBD2 (6 bases). The CDR3 covers 14 residues. V lost 0 bases and J 9 bases, leaving 12 bases between the germline ends. CDR1 and CDR2 from the germline V gene are LGHNA and YNFKEQ. CDR3 residues: CASSQETQEGEQFF. The CDR3 bases are TGTGCCAGCAGCCAAGAAACCCAGGAGGGTGAGCAGTTCTTC.

The gene calls are TRBV27 and TRBJ2-3; 12 nucleotides agree with TRBD2. The germline V gene encodes CDR1 MNHEY and CDR2 SMNVEV (reference sequence). The CDR3 runs 15 residues. Trimming cost V 3 bases and J 3 bases; bases outside gene matches: 1. The CDR3 protein is CASSLTSGRTDTQYF. In DNA, the CDR3 is TGTGCCAGCAGTTTGACTAGCGGGAGAACAGATACGCAGTATTTT.

In its sample, this clone was seen once. The rearrangement uses TRBV28 and TRBJ2-2; 12 bases line up with TRBD2. V was clipped by 4 bases and J by 7 bases; unmatched bases: 10. CDR1 is MDHEN, CDR2 SYDVKM, per germline. CDR3 length: 17 residues. The CDR3 loop reads CASSYQPSGRAVGELFF. The CDR3 DNA is TGTGCCAGCAGTTACCAACCTAGCGGGAGGGCCGTCGGGGAGCTGTTTTTT.